These 4 T cell receptor beta chains were all obtained from the same sample, sequenced in a study of shared clonotypes between healthy human individuals. Sequenced by immunoSEQ multiplex PCR; TCRdb stores in-frame clones only, minus some. This table holds roughly 1,600,000 clones, approximately 98.5% found once. The sample was naive CD4+ T cells sorted from blood. Subset indicated: CD45RA+ positively selected. These TCRs come from a man aged 30-40 years in good health.

The chain carries TRBV5-1 and TRBJ2-1; 11 nucleotides line up with TRBD2. CDR3 length: 15 amino acids. The V segment lost 8 bases and the J segment 6 bases; nucleotides outside the gene matches: 10. Germline CDR1 and CDR2: SGHRS and YFSETQ. CDR3 coding DNA: TGCGCCAGTTCATTAGCGGGAGGGAGGGGCAATGAGCAGTTCTTC. Encoded protein: CASSLAGGRGNEQFF.

The chain combines TRBV11-3 with TRBJ2-1, with D hard to call. The CDR3 consists of 13 residues. Germline V lookup: CDR1 SGHNT, CDR2 YENEEA. V gave up 2 bases and J gave up 5 bases, with 7 bases separating them. The CDR3 DNA sequence: TGTGCCAGCAGCTTACACGCGGACAATGAGCAGTTCTTC. Protein: CASSLHADNEQFF.

The chain joins TRBV6-5 to TRBJ2-1, with 10 bases lining up with TRBD2. Germline assignment: CDR1 MNHEY and CDR2 SVGAGI. The CDR3 consists of 15 residues. V lost 0 bases to trimming and J lost 7 bases; unmatched junction nucleotides: 3. The CDR3 DNA reads TGTGCCAGCAGTTACTCGTCTAGCGGGAGAAATGAGCAGTTCTTC. Amino acids: CASSYSSSGRNEQFF.

In its sample, this clone was seen once. This CDR3 is missing its conserved last phenylalanine or tryptophan, likely due to a read error. This chain connects TRBV30 to TRBJ2-7; D ambiguous. Trimming removed 1 base from V and 3 bases from J, with 10 bases in between. The CDR3 has 13 residues. Germline assignment: CDR1 GTSNPN and CDR2 SVGIG (reference sequence). The CDR3 sequence is CAWSGLAGYEQYL. Written as DNA, the CDR3 is TGTGCCTGGAGTGGCTTGGCAGGCTACGAGCAGTACCTC.